Presented here are 32 T cell receptor beta chains from one specimen sequenced in a study of cytomegalovirus exposure and HLA in healthy donors. In the PCR, 60 Vbeta and 13 Jbeta primers were used. Using immunoSEQ multiplex PCR, the repertoire was profiled, and TCRdb retains in-frame clones only, with some absent. The sample has roughly 250,000 clones; 80% to 90% are singletons. Sequences were obtained from PBMCs. Receptors originate from a woman aged 40 to 50 in good health and CMV-seropositive.

Here the CDR3 reads CASSRGGTEAFF. The CDR3 nucleotides read TGCGCCAGCAGCCGAGGGGGCACTGAAGCTTTCTTT. J is TRBJ1-1 and V is TRBV4-3; D is perhaps TRBD1 (6 bases). CDR1 and CDR2 from the germline V gene are LGHNA and YSLEER. CDR3 length: 12 amino acids. Trimming left V 4 bases short and J 4 bases short, with 7 bases between.

The chain joins TRBV6-5 to TRBJ1-2; 7 bases map to TRBD1. The CDR3 extends over 14 amino acids. Germline loops: CDR1 MNHEY, CDR2 SVGAGI. Trimming took 2 bases from V and 7 from J; bases not matched to a gene: 7. DNA of the CDR3: TGTGCCAGCAGTTACCAAGGGGGCGCGGGTGGCTACACCTTC. Protein: CASSYQGGAGGYTF.

The V gene is TRBV11-2, the J gene TRBJ1-1; 7 bases match TRBD1. Germline-derived CDR1 and CDR2 are SGHAT and FQNNGV. The trim removed 5 bases at V and 1 base at J, leaving 4 bases unmatched. The CDR3 has 14 residues. CDR3 amino acids: CASSRNRGNTEAFF. For the CDR3, the DNA is TGTGCCAGCAGCAGAAACAGGGGGAACACTGAAGCTTTCTTT.

In DNA, the CDR3 is TGCGCCAGCAGCCAAGATCGGGCTAGCCCCTCTAGCACAGATACGCAGTATTTT. Translated, it gives CASSQDRASPSSTDTQYF. The chain couples TRBV4-3 to TRBJ2-3; D is perhaps TRBD2 (5 bases). The CDR3 consists of 18 residues. Trimming took 0 bases from V and 0 from J, leaving 16 bases between them. Germline CDR1 reads LGHNA; CDR2 reads YSLEER.

This clone turned up a few times. The V and J genes are TRBV9 and TRBJ1-2; 10 positions match TRBD1. Germline loops: CDR1 SGDLS, CDR2 YYNGEE. This CDR3 is built from 15 residues. With 3 bases clipped from V and 8 bases from J, the junction kept 10 bases outside the gene matches. The CDR3 protein is CASSGQTGGARGYTF. The CDR3, as DNA: TGTGCCAGCAGCGGACAGACAGGGGGCGCGAGGGGCTACACCTTC.

A remark on this clone: This CDR3 is also generated by other DNA sequences in the sample. The chain employs TRBV5-1 and TRBJ2-7, with D possibly being TRBD1 (6 bases). The V end lost 4 bases, the J end lost 3 bases, and 8 bases lay between the germline ends. CDR1 and CDR2 from the germline V gene are SGHRS and YFSETQ. CDR3 length: 12 amino acids. CDR3 loop: CASSPDSYEQYF. The CDR3 DNA sequence: TGCGCCAGCAGCCCGGACAGCTACGAGCAGTACTTC. The whole variable domain, filled in from reference TRBV5-1 and TRBJ2-7, reads KAGVTQTPRYLIKTRGQQVTLSCSPISGHRSVSWYQQTPGQGLQFLFEYFSETQRNKGNFPGRFSGRQFSNSRSEMNVSTLELGDSALYLCASSPDSYEQYFGPGTRLTVT.

This clone was seen once. The chain joins TRBV29-1 to TRBJ2-7; D gene ambiguous. Germline CDR1 is SQVTM and CDR2 is ANQGSEA. The CDR3 totals 14 residues. The V end was cut by 0 bases, the J end by 3 bases, with 12 bases between. In DNA, the CDR3 is TGCAGCGTTGAAGATGGCGGCGGTCACTACGAGCAGTACTTC. Protein product: CSVEDGGGHYEQYF.

This chain uses TRBV18 with TRBJ1-2, with D possibly TRBD1 on 5 matching bases. The CDR3 covers 15 residues. Trimming removed 1 base at V and 4 bases at J, with 13 bases between. In germline, CDR1 is KGHSH, CDR2 LQKENI. CDR3 sequence: CASSPQNQGSYGYTF. The CDR3 nucleotides read TGTGCCAGCTCACCACAGAACCAGGGATCCTATGGCTACACCTTC.

This sequence joins TRBV5-1 and TRBJ2-1; D might be TRBD2 (6 bases). The germline gives CDR1 SGHRS, CDR2 YFSETQ. V was trimmed by 0 bases and J by 1 base, leaving 11 bases between them. This CDR3 comprises 16 residues. The CDR3 nucleotides are TGCGCCAGCAGCTTGGCCGTCGGGAGATCCTACAATGAGCAGTTCTTC. Translating it yields CASSLAVGRSYNEQFF.

The chain recombines TRBV28 with TRBJ1-2; 7 positions match TRBD1. After removal of 7 bases from V and 4 bases from J, the junction contained 3 bases not matched to a gene. The CDR3 has 12 residues. Germline V lookup: CDR1 MDHEN, CDR2 SYDVKM. The CDR3 coding sequence is TGTGCCAGCACTGACAGGGCCTATGGCTACACCTTC. It specifies CASTDRAYGYTF.

J is TRBJ1-1 and V is TRBV2; 8 bases are a match to TRBD1. Trimming cost V 7 bases and J 1 base; bases outside gene matches: 2. The CDR3 spans 13 residues. The germline V gene has CDR1 SNHLY and CDR2 FYNNEI. CDR3 sequence (DNA): TGTGCCAGCAATGACAGGGGGAACACTGAAGCTTTCTTT. This gives the protein CASNDRGNTEAFF.

The rearrangement joins TRBV6-1 to TRBJ1-1, with a tentative D call TRBD1 (6 bases). V shed 4 bases and J shed 0 bases, with 15 bases lying between them. The CDR3 covers 16 residues. CDR1 and CDR2 from the germline V gene are MNHNS and SASEGT. The CDR3 here is CASSASGAQLNTEAFF. For the CDR3, the DNA is TGTGCCAGCAGTGCCTCAGGGGCCCAGTTGAACACTGAAGCTTTCTTT.

This clone was observed a single time. The J gene is TRBJ2-1, the V gene TRBV20-1; D not certain. Germline V gene sequence: CDR1 DFQATT, CDR2 SNEGSKA (reference sequence). This CDR3 is 10 amino acids long. V was pared by 3 bases and J by 6 bases, with 3 bases between. CDR3 sequence: CSASRNEQFF. Here the CDR3 DNA reads TGCAGTGCTAGCCGCAATGAGCAGTTCTTC.

This clone was counted a single time. V usage is TRBV23-1 and J usage is TRBJ1-5, with 10 positions matching TRBD1. TRBV23-1 is identified as an open reading frame with a role that is uncertain. The CDR3 sequence is 16 residues long. V trimming: 0 bases; J trimming: 5 bases; junction bases outside the gene matches: 4. For the CDR3, the DNA is TGCGCCAGCAGTCAATCGGGGACAGGGGTGGATCAGCCCCAGCATTTT. Its translation is CASSQSGTGVDQPQHF.

The rearrangement uses TRBV5-4 and TRBJ2-2; TRBD2 matches 16 bases. Germline CDR1 and CDR2: SGHNT and YYREEE (reference sequence). With V trimmed by 6 bases and J by 3 bases, 8 bases remained unmatched. The CDR3 runs to 18 residues. CDR3 residues: CASTWGTSGRADTGELFF. CDR3 nucleotides: TGTGCCAGCACCTGGGGGACTAGCGGGAGGGCCGACACCGGGGAGCTGTTTTTT.

The chain links TRBV7-8 to TRBJ2-7; 11 bases agree with TRBD2. The V gene's germline CDR1 is SGHVS and CDR2 FQNEAQ. V shed 5 bases, J shed 3 bases, and the junction held 15 bases outside the gene matches. The CDR3 runs 18 residues. CDR3: CASSLGPTSGRSLYEQYF. The DNA for the CDR3 is TGTGCCAGCAGCCTGGGGCCCACTAGCGGGAGATCCCTCTACGAGCAGTACTTC.

This clone was picked up a small number of times. V is TRBV30 and J is TRBJ2-7; possible D gene TRBD1, 6 bases. V was pared by 1 base and J by 7 bases, with 8 bases between. From germline, CDR1 is GTSNPN and CDR2 SVGIG (reference sequence). This CDR3 spans 11 amino acids. CDR3 DNA sequence: TGTGCCTGGAGTGCTGGGACAGAGCAGTACTTC. Its translation: CAWSAGTEQYF.

V is TRBV29-1 and J is TRBJ2-1, with D uncertain. Deletions cut 6 bases from V and 9 bases from J, with 9 bases between. Per germline, CDR1 SQVTM and CDR2 ANQGSEA. The CDR3 loop spans 10 amino acids. In nucleotides, the CDR3 is TGCAGCGTCCGAAATAGTGAGCAGTTCTTC. Its protein product is CSVRNSEQFF.

Concerning this clone itself: One end of the junction does not line up with germline, which may come from a read error. CDR3 sequence: CSSSSHSGLVYNEQFF. The CDR3 DNA sequence: TGTTCCAGCAGCTCCCATTCGGGACTAGTCTACAATGAGCAGTTCTTC. The V call is TRBV7-9, the J call TRBJ2-1; TRBD2 matches 8 bases. The germline gives CDR1 SEHNR, CDR2 FQNEAQ (reference sequence). The CDR3 totals 16 residues.

The genes are TRBV5-4 and TRBJ2-7; 7 nucleotides agree with TRBD1. CDR1 is SGHNT and CDR2 is YYREEE in the germline V gene (reference sequence). The trim removed 2 bases at V and 2 bases at J, leaving 4 bases unmatched. The CDR3 spans 14 residues. CDR3 bases: TGTGCCAGCAGCTTCGGACAGGAGACCTACGAGCAGTACTTC. Translated, it gives CASSFGQETYEQYF.

The V gene is TRBV30, the J gene TRBJ1-4, with 7 positions matching TRBD1. This CDR3 spans 16 amino acids. Germline CDR1 GTSNPN, CDR2 SVGIG (reference sequence). With V trimmed by 2 bases and J by 6 bases, 12 bases remained unmatched. The CDR3 spells CAWSIGGGGLDEKLFF. DNA of the CDR3: TGTGCCTGGAGTATCGGAGGGGGCGGTCTGGATGAAAAACTGTTTTTT.

The J gene is TRBJ2-2, the V gene TRBV19; maybe TRBD2 (5 bases). Germline lookup yields CDR1 LNHDA and CDR2 SQIVND (reference sequence). V was trimmed by 4 bases and J by 5 bases, leaving 17 bases between them. This CDR3 spans 16 amino acids. CDR3 residues: CASSTTPGFYTGELFF. In DNA, the CDR3 is TGTGCCAGTAGTACTACCCCGGGATTTTATACCGGGGAGCTGTTTTTT.

The chain employs TRBV5-1 and TRBJ1-4; 9 nucleotides agree with TRBD1. V dropped 4 bases and J dropped 6; count of bases not matched to a gene: 4. Germline V CDR1 and CDR2: SGHRS, YFSETQ. This CDR3 has 14 amino acids. The CDR3 nucleotides are TGCGCCAGCAGCGCCCGACAGGGGGATGAAAAACTGTTTTTT. This codes for CASSARQGDEKLFF.

In this sample, this clone turned up a few times. This chain uses TRBV9 with TRBJ2-1; D call uncertain. From germline, CDR1 is SGDLS and CDR2 YYNGEE. The germline V and J ends were trimmed by 4 bases and 0 bases, with 11 bases remaining between them. The CDR3 is 15 amino acids. CDR3 sequence reads: CASSTTMSSYNEQFF. The CDR3 DNA follows: TGTGCCAGCAGCACCACGATGAGCTCCTACAATGAGCAGTTCTTC. Full variable domain (rest looked up from reference TRBV9 and TRBJ2-1): DSGVTQTPKHLITATGQRVTLRCSPRSGDLSVYWYQQSLDQGLQFLIQYYNGEERAKGNILERFSAQQFPDLHSELNLSSLELGDSALYFCASSTTMSSYNEQFFGPGTRLTVL.

Here the CDR3 DNA reads TGTGCCAGCAGCCGACAGGGAATCTACGAGCAGTACTTC. This translates into CASSRQGIYEQYF. V and J are TRBV7-2 and TRBJ2-7, with 7 positions matching TRBD1. The CDR3 is 13 amino acids. V was pared by 5 bases and J by 3 bases, with 4 bases of the junction left unmatched. The germline CDR1 and CDR2 sequences are SGHTA and FQGNSA.

This clone was counted a few times. The chain has TRBV28 and TRBJ2-3, with D perhaps matching TRBD1 (6 bases). The CDR3 length is 16 residues. V lost 0 bases and J 1 base, leaving 11 bases between the germline ends. Germline CDR1 reads MDHEN; CDR2 reads SYDVKM. Here the CDR3 reads CASSLWTEGGTDTQYF. DNA for the CDR3: TGTGCCAGCAGTTTATGGACCGAGGGGGGCACAGATACGCAGTATTTT. Combining the CDR3 with reference TRBV28 and TRBJ2-3 gives the whole variable domain DVKVTQSSRYLVKRTGEKVFLECVQDMDHENMFWYRQDPGLGLRLIYFSYDVKMKEKGDIPEGYSVSREKKERFSLILESASTNQTSMYLCASSLWTEGGTDTQYFGPGTRLTVL.

The V call is TRBV5-6, the J call TRBJ2-1, with D possibly being TRBD2 (6 bases). Trimming left V 6 bases short and J 5 bases short, with 18 bases between. This CDR3 has 15 residues. Germline V gives CDR1 SGHDT, CDR2 YYEEEE. CDR3 sequence reads: CASTGGGSLNNEQFF. CDR3 DNA: TGTGCCAGCACCGGTGGGGGGAGCCTCAACAATGAGCAGTTCTTC.

The V gene is TRBV6-6, the J gene TRBJ1-4; D remains unclear. The CDR3 consists of 16 residues. V was clipped by 7 bases and J by 4 bases, with 19 bases between them. In germline, CDR1 is MNHNY, CDR2 SVGAGI (reference sequence). CDR3 sequence (DNA): TGTGCCAGCACAATAGGAGCTAACCCGATTAATGAAAAACTGTTTTTT. Translation gives CASTIGANPINEKLFF.

V gene TRBV11-3 combines with J gene TRBJ2-7; D uncertain. Trimming stripped 0 bases from V and 0 bases from J, with 9 bases between. CDR3 length equals 15 residues. Germline loops: CDR1 SGHNT, CDR2 YENEEA. This CDR3 is CASSLEAGSSYEQYF. The CDR3 DNA sequence: TGTGCCAGCAGCTTAGAGGCAGGTTCCTCCTACGAGCAGTACTTC.

This clone came up a few times. The V gene is TRBV7-2, the J gene TRBJ1-1; no reliable D call. The V end lost 5 bases, the J end lost 4 bases, and 20 bases lay between the germline ends. CDR1 is SGHTA and CDR2 is FQGNSA in the germline V gene. This CDR3 is built from 16 residues. This CDR3 is CASSTPVGARGTEAFF. Here the CDR3 DNA reads TGTGCCAGCAGCACTCCCGTGGGAGCCCGAGGCACTGAAGCTTTCTTT. The whole variable domain, filled in from reference TRBV7-2 and TRBJ1-1, reads GAGVSQSPSNKVTEKGKDVELRCDPISGHTALYWYRQSLGQGLEFLIYFQGNSAPDKSGLPSDRFSAERTGGSVSTLTIQRTQQEDSAVYLCASSTPVGARGTEAFFGQGTRLTVV.

The rearrangement uses TRBV9 and TRBJ2-7, with D hard to call. This CDR3 comprises 15 residues. The V and J ends lost 0 bases and 3 bases respectively, with 13 bases between them. CDR1 is SGDLS and CDR2 is YYNGEE in the germline V gene. The CDR3 nucleotides are TGTGCCAGCAGCGTAGATGCAGGCCCGCTCTACGAGCAGTACTTC. Its protein is CASSVDAGPLYEQYF. Together with reference TRBV9 and TRBJ2-7, the CDR3 gives the full variable domain: DSGVTQTPKHLITATGQRVTLRCSPRSGDLSVYWYQQSLDQGLQFLIQYYNGEERAKGNILERFSAQQFPDLHSELNLSSLELGDSALYFCASSVDAGPLYEQYFGPGTRLTVT.

The J gene is TRBJ1-2, the V gene TRBV21-1; TRBD1 reflects the table's D call only, with no check against the DNA. TRBV21-1 represents a pseudogene. This CDR3 contains 15 residues. The CDR3 DNA reads as TGTGCCAGCACCCGCCCCCAAGACAGGGGGAATGGCTACACCTTC. As protein: CASTRPQDRGNGYTF.